The 18 T cell receptor beta chains below were found in one sample sequenced in a study of metastatic and nonmetastatic thyroid tumors. TCRdb reassembled clones from the PCR reads with MiXCR. The sample holds about 20,000 clones, 30% to 40% seen once. Patients had received no treatment of any kind before thyroid surgery. The sample comprised tumor tissue. All receptors derive from a male donor with papillary thyroid cancer or a benign thyroid nodule (not recorded which). Some clones in this sample may be carry-over from other donors' samples.

This clone was counted only a few times. The chain carries TRBV19 and TRBJ2-1; the D call may be TRBD1 or TRBD2 (6 bases each). Trimming stripped 7 bases from V and 2 bases from J, with 12 bases between. CDR3 length: 14 residues. Germline V CDR1 and CDR2: LNHDA, SQIVND (reference sequence). The CDR3 DNA follows: TGTGCCAGTAAGGAAGGGGGGCCCTACAATGAGCAGTTCTTC. This codes for CASKEGGPYNEQFF.

The chain couples TRBV10-3 to TRBJ2-7; D unclear. This CDR3 contains 15 residues. Deletions cut 4 bases from V and 5 bases from J, with 18 bases between. Germline lookup yields CDR1 ENHRY and CDR2 SYGVKD. Written as DNA, the CDR3 is TGTGCCATCAGTGCCCCTGTGATGGTAGCCCACGAGCAGTACTTC. It is translated as CAISAPVMVAHEQYF.

This sequence joins TRBV5-1 and TRBJ2-2; D might be TRBD1 or TRBD2, each matching 6 bases. Germline-derived CDR1 and CDR2 are SGHRS and YFSETQ. The CDR3 is 15 residues long. V was cut by 5 bases and J by 5 bases, with 16 bases left in between. CDR3 sequence: CASRPSGGGTGELFF. As DNA, the CDR3 is TGCGCCAGCAGACCCTCTGGAGGGGGGACCGGGGAGCTGTTTTTT.

This clone appeared many times. This chain links TRBV3-1 with TRBJ2-7, with D possibly being TRBD1 (7 bases). The CDR3 is made up of 15 amino acids. The germline V gene encodes CDR1 LGHDT and CDR2 YNNKEL (reference sequence). V lost 4 bases to trimming and J lost 6 bases, with 19 bases between them. CDR3 nucleotides: TGTGCCAGCAGCCGCAGTTATGGCAGGGGGGTCGAGCAGTACTTC. It yields the protein CASSRSYGRGVEQYF.

This clone was picked up many times. The J gene is TRBJ2-1, the V gene TRBV3-1; TRBD1 aligns across 7 bases. With 4 bases clipped from V and 6 bases from J, the junction kept 0 bases outside the gene matches. Germline assignment: CDR1 LGHDT and CDR2 YNNKEL (reference sequence). This CDR3 spans 12 amino acids. The CDR3 protein is CASSRQGNEQFF. Written as DNA, the CDR3 is TGTGCCAGCAGCCGACAGGGCAATGAGCAGTTCTTC.

This clone was found a few times. The chain couples TRBV28 to TRBJ2-2; the match to TRBD1 covers 7 bases. Per the germline V gene, CDR1 is MDHEN and CDR2 is SYDVKM. The trim removed 6 bases at V and 6 bases at J, leaving 10 bases unmatched. This CDR3 spans 15 amino acids. CDR3: CASRSWTGGSGELFF. In nucleotides, the CDR3 is TGTGCCAGCAGGTCTTGGACAGGTGGATCCGGGGAGCTGTTTTTT.

The chain links TRBV6-2 or TRBV6-3 to TRBJ2-7; maybe TRBD1 (6 bases). The CDR3 has 15 amino acids. V lost 6 bases and J lost 5, with 20 bases in between. Germline assignment: CDR1 MNHEY and CDR2 SVGEGT. Written as DNA, the CDR3 is TGTGCCAGCAGCCTCCTGGGGGCACTAGGGAACGAGCAGTACTTC. It yields the protein CASSLLGALGNEQYF.

The rearrangement links TRBV11-1 to TRBJ2-1, with TRBD2 as a possible D gene (6 bases). Germline V gene data show CDR1 as SGHAT and CDR2 as FQDESV (reference sequence). Trimming left V 2 bases short and J 2 bases short, with 13 bases between. CDR3 length equals 16 residues. CDR3 sequence: CASSLLKWGAYNEQFF. CDR3 sequence (DNA): TGTGCCAGCAGCTTACTGAAATGGGGGGCCTACAATGAGCAGTTCTTC.

This clone occurred a few times. One junction end disagrees with the germline gene, perhaps due to a read error. The chain's CDR3 is CVSSSRGRNTGELFF. CDR3 nucleotide sequence: TGTGTCAGCAGTTCTAGGGGGCGGAACACCGGGGAGCTGTTTTTT. This chain joins TRBV6-5 and TRBJ2-2, with 7 bases that match TRBD1. This CDR3 is 15 amino acids long. Germline V gene lookup returns CDR1 MNHEY and CDR2 SVGAGI.

This clone was seen repeatedly, ten times or more. Given a much more abundant clone one base away, this may be a read error. The same CDR3 is also encoded by other DNA sequences in this sample. The chain employs TRBV28 and TRBJ2-2; 8 bases fit TRBD1. The CDR3 is made up of 20 amino acids. Germline values: CDR1 MDHEN, CDR2 SYDVKM. The CDR3: CASSLSRDRSLLLNTGELFF. CDR3 DNA: TGTGCCAGTAGTTTATCCCGGGACAGGTCTCTTCTATTGAACACCGGGGAGCTGTTTTTT.

Remarks on this clone: The junction and the germline gene differ at one end; a read error may be behind it. CDR3 sequence (DNA): TGTGCCAGCAAGGTCGGGGGGGCGGGAGAGCAGAAGTTC. Protein: CASKVGGAGEQKF. This chain joins TRBV28 and TRBJ2-7, with TRBD2 matching 8 bases. Germline V gene lookup returns CDR1 MDHEN and CDR2 SYDVKM. This CDR3 contains 13 residues.

This chain links TRBV7-8 with TRBJ2-7; 11 bases align to TRBD2. The length of the CDR3 is 18 residues. Germline values: CDR1 SGHVS, CDR2 FQNEAQ. The J segment lost 2 bases and the V segment lost 0 bases, leaving 9 bases of the junction unmatched. In DNA, the CDR3 is TGTGCCAGCAGCTTAGCGGGTTGGGGACTAGCGGTTACCTACGAGCAGTACTTC. This gives the protein CASSLAGWGLAVTYEQYF. The full variable domain, its missing parts supplied by reference TRBV7-8 and TRBJ2-7, is GAGVSQSPRYKVAKRGQDVALRCDPISGHVSLFWYQQALGQGPEFLTYFQNEAQLDKSGLPSDRFFAERPEGSVSTLKIQRTQQEDSAVYLCASSLAGWGLAVTYEQYFGPGTRLTVT.

At least ten counts were recorded for this clone. This chain joins TRBV11-2 and TRBJ2-3; D perhaps matches TRBD2 (5 bases). The CDR3 totals 14 residues. Trimming left V 5 bases short and J 4 bases short, with 13 bases between. Germline values: CDR1 SGHAT, CDR2 FQNNGV. The CDR3 coding sequence is TGTGCCAGCAGCACCCAACCCGGGGCAGATACGCAGTATTTT. It yields the protein CASSTQPGADTQYF.

The V call is TRBV20-1, the J call TRBJ2-2; 8 positions match TRBD1. The CDR3 totals 16 residues. The germline gives CDR1 DFQATT, CDR2 SNEGSKA (reference sequence). V shed 6 bases and J 4 bases; nucleotides not matched to a gene: 13. The CDR3 DNA reads TGCAGTGCACCCACGGCCGGACAGGGACGCACCGGGGAGCTGTTTTTT. Translated: CSAPTAGQGRTGELFF.

This clone was seen repeatedly, ten times or more. The genes are TRBV28 and TRBJ2-1; tentative D call: TRBD1 (6 bases). The CDR3 spans 13 residues. V gave up 6 bases and J gave up 5 bases, with 11 bases separating them. The germline CDR1 and CDR2 sequences are MDHEN and SYDVKM. The DNA of the CDR3 is TGTGCCAGCAGCCAGGACAGTAACAATGAGCAGTTCTTC. This codes for CASSQDSNNEQFF.

This clone has at least ten counts. The J gene is TRBJ2-1, the V gene TRBV11-1; D might be TRBD1 or TRBD2, each matching 5 bases. Germline V gene lookup returns CDR1 SGHAT and CDR2 FQDESV (reference sequence). Trimming took 2 bases from V and 1 from J, leaving 12 bases between them. This CDR3 has 16 amino acids. This CDR3 reads CASSLRKWGSYNEQFF. The CDR3 nucleotides read TGTGCCAGCAGCTTACGGAAATGGGGGTCCTACAATGAGCAGTTCTTC.

J is TRBJ2-7 and V is TRBV7-2; 10 nucleotides line up with TRBD1. Germline values: CDR1 SGHTA, CDR2 FQGNSA. The trim removed 5 bases at V and 4 bases at J, leaving 5 bases unmatched. This CDR3 spans 14 amino acids. The CDR3 loop is CASSAGTGEYEQYF. The CDR3 bases are TGTGCCAGCAGCGCCGGGACAGGGGAGTACGAGCAGTACTTC.

A word on this clone: At one boundary the junction diverges from the germline segment, which might be a read error. This chain uses TRBV6-2 or TRBV6-3 with TRBJ1-3; 8 bases line up with TRBD1. The CDR3 is made up of 15 amino acids. From germline, CDR1 is MNHEY and CDR2 SVGEGT. The CDR3 loop reads CASGYSLGTGTPIYF. CDR3 coding DNA: TGTGCCAGCGGTTACTCGCTTGGGACAGGTACCCCCATATATTTT.